Given below is one TCR beta chain in context. Its antigen is still unknown. No much larger clone is present one base from it, and per-base qualities are unavailable. The protocol used for the library was the immunoSEQ multiplex PCR assay. For the multiplex PCR, a mixture combining 60 forward primers for TCR Vbeta segments and 13 reverse primers for TCR Jbeta segments was used. Amplification of the CDR3 region of rearranged TCR beta genes was performed with a multiplex PCR assay on genomic DNA. The amplified TCR beta libraries were sequenced on the Illumina HiSeq System as 87-base-pair reads. In the paper's pipeline: A later analysis tallied approximately 87 million unique TCR beta chains across the 640 or so repertoires, and 10 million to 11 million of those chains were shared by two or more donors. Raw reads were error-corrected and collapsed into unique sequences with a nearest-neighbor algorithm that merged closely related sequences to remove PCR and sequencing errors. CDR3 sequences were aligned to IMGT reference sequences to assign V, D and J gene segments. For a sequence to be retained, a match of at least six nucleotides to both a V gene segment and a J gene segment was required. A rearrangement was called productive if the CDR3 had no stop codons and remained in frame with V and J, and every other rearrangement was called non-productive. CDR3 was defined according to IMGT convention as the region running from the second conserved V-encoded cysteine to the conserved J-encoded phenylalanine. In an earlier analysis of more than 550 of the donors, sequences lacking an unambiguous match to a single V gene segment were excluded. In an earlier analysis of 587 of the donors, V segments were called functional above 56.7% productive rearrangements and were called segregating when the between-donor standard deviation exceeded 5%. A statistical classification framework was developed to diagnose cytomegalovirus status using the catalog of TCR beta chain sequences. In a later analysis, V and J genes were assigned by comparing TCR nucleotide sequences against IMGT/GENE-DB human TR gene sequences. In a later analysis, CDR3 sequences and most-parsimonious VDJ recombination scenarios were assigned using the TCRdist pipeline. A later analysis defined each TCR beta chain by its CDR3 amino acid sequence plus V-gene family, and excluded reads lacking a unique V-gene family. As a way to deal with suspected cross-contamination and a sequencing artifact, a later analysis dropped roughly 600 nucleotide sequences that were highly shared and had low generation probability. In a later analysis, a clonal expansion index for each public chain was calculated from normalized within-repertoire ranks of inferred template counts. In a later analysis, generation probabilities were computed with a VDJ recombination model fitted to out-of-frame rearrangements, and the resulting probabilities were checked against IGoR. A later analysis scored TCR-TCR, TCR-HLA and TCR-CMV co-occurrence with hypergeometric tests, applying a repertoire-size bias correction to TCR pairs. In a later analysis, false discovery rates were estimated by permuting HLA or CMV assignments 20 times. A later analysis grouped co-occurring TCRs with DBSCAN, adding TCRdist sequence similarity when clustering within HLA-allele-positive subsets. Co-occurrence clustering excluded repertoires with fewer than 30,000 or more than 120,000 public chains, plus five with anomalous nucleotide sharing. TCRdb took this table from immuneACCESS and kept in-frame rearrangements with V and J called. Such tables lack part of the clones; where checked against another copy, unresolved V genes explain under half of the gap, and the rest is unexplained. V, J and clone size derive from that table, while D and trimming were established from the DNA sequence. The sample table shows approximately 190,000 clones, and 84% are seen once. The top ten hold around 3% of the sample.

The sample is drawn from a study of cytomegalovirus exposure and HLA in healthy donors (dated by TCRdb to the late 2010s). In the study overall: According to an earlier analysis of around 600 of the donors, about 190 million T cells yielded over 90 million unique TCR beta sequences and around 280 Gb of sequence data. On average, 235,054 unique TCR beta nucleotide sequences were sequenced per donor among some 430 genotyped donors of the cohort, with 15% to 20% of those sequences being non-productive. The study combined high-throughput TCR immunosequencing, statistical association of individual TCRs with disease status, and machine learning to predict cytomegalovirus infection status. HLA typing covered class I and class II loci at four-digit resolution. A few DR-DQ haplotypes were treated as single units for association and clustering because of strong linkage in the cohort. Besides the first cohort of 500 to 700 subjects, a separate validation cohort made up of 120 different subjects was used. Donor age, sex, ethnicity and CMV serostatus were collected together with the repertoire data. The T cell repertoires of some 700 subjects were profiled by immunosequencing and related to cytomegalovirus serostatus. The number of typed donors differed by locus: about 620-640 for A, B, C, DRB1 and DQB1; 500 to 550 for DQA1; 606 for DPA1; and approximately 450 for DPB1. A later analysis re-analyzed previously published TCR beta repertoires from approximately 700 donors and added high-resolution HLA genotyping to study TCR occurrence patterns. About 310 gigabases of sequencing data and tens of millions of unique TCR sequences were included in an early release covering over 600 HLA-typed donors. All discovery cohort repertoires had been generated on a single sequencing platform. The aim of the study was to test whether cataloging public T cell receptors could identify signatures of past pathogen exposure. In the later analysis, no new phenotypic data were used to find candidate immune exposures; instead, reliance was placed on TCR beta sequences and their occurrence across donors. Of the approximately 400 genotyped donors, roughly 85% fell in the genetic ancestry cluster associated with self-reported Caucasian donors. A later genetic analysis took genome-wide SNP genotypes for about 55% of the roughly 670 donors and used that subset as a discovery cohort. An earlier analysis of roughly 580 of the donors used high-throughput TCR beta sequencing to judge whether each TCR beta V gene segment behaved as functional or pseudogenic. What the work shows at the level of the full study, not this receptor alone: Presence/absence analyses assumed roughly uniform sequencing depth across donors, an assumption that may not hold. In a later genetic analysis, a missense DCLRE1C variant was associated with V-gene and J-gene trimming of TCR beta chains, and the association was replicated in an independent cohort. Compared with equally common non-associated chains, HLA-associated TCR beta chains in a later analysis were more clonally expanded and had lower generation probabilities. Because HLA typing was unavailable for some donors at each locus, only the typed subset was used in association tests. When HLA alleles, especially DR and DQ, strongly co-occurred, TCR associations were difficult to assign to individual alleles. This cohort had only TCR beta chains sequenced, and the lack of alpha or paired-chain data limited which features could be detected. A further reported finding was that TCR beta sequences accurately predicted the HLA-A and HLA-B alleles for most subjects in the first cohort. Several of the top co-occurrence clusters appeared to be linked to parvovirus B19, influenza, CMV and Epstein-Barr virus, according to a later analysis. According to a later analysis, most CMV-associated TCR beta chains appeared to be HLA-restricted, and the HLA associations seemed to be driven largely by CMV exposure. In both the original and validation cohorts, the classifier was reported to diagnose cytomegalovirus status with high specificity and sensitivity. The earlier analysis of almost 600 of the donors excluded roughly 17 rarely observed V segments, including chromosome 9 orphons, because counts were too low. According to the authors, the approach could potentially be generalized to other disease states and immunological phenotypes. The sequencing pipeline was judged likely to have produced a cluster of highly shared sequence variants as a technical artifact. A later analysis associated 15,000 or so TCR beta sequences with specific HLA alleles at a false discovery rate of 0.05. According to a later genetic analysis, donors in an Asian-associated ancestry cluster had fewer N-insertions in productive TCRs than the approximately 650-donor mean. Broadly in line with IMGT annotations, most TCR beta V segments showed up in productive rearrangements about 90% or about 30% of the time in an earlier analysis of around 600 of the donors. In the study, approximately 150 TCR beta chains were listed as associated with cytomegalovirus. A later analysis found that TCR association rates varied across HLA loci, with DRB1 alleles showing the most associated TCRs and HLA-C alleles the fewest. Most TCR sequences were observed very rarely across donors, whereas some public TCRs were present in many individuals. Linkage disequilibrium might explain the correlated functional status among segregating V segments, but an unknown experimental factor could not be excluded. Because the 87-base-pair reads could not distinguish some IMGT-functional V segments, including TRBV6-2 and TRBV6-3, those segments were excluded. CMV serostatus was the only immune exposure information available for the cohort. Three of the identified cytomegalovirus-associated TCR beta chains were confirmed in vitro to be specific for cytomegalovirus antigens.

V lost 8 bases and J lost 2 bases, and the count of bases not matched to a germline gene is 6. Including cysteine and phenylalanine, the CDR3 has 14 amino acids. Solely the CDR3 DNA is kept, with 42 bases framed from the first base. CDR1 is given as MNHNY and CDR2 as SVGAGI, both from the germline V gene (reference sequence). The cohort consisted of 670 or so healthy bone marrow donors. At the time of sampling, every cohort member was nominally healthy, though immune exposures that went unrecorded were likely present. The donor tested CMV seropositive and was one of the 289 seropositive cohort members. A peripheral blood sample was provided by each donor, and peripheral blood mononuclear cells were used for TCR beta sequencing. The Qiagen DNeasy Blood Extraction Kit was used to extract genomic DNA from the blood cell samples.

The receptor was isolated from a woman between 45 and 65 years old in good health and CMV-seropositive. The rearranged segments are TRBV6-6 and TRBJ1-5; 7 nucleotides in the junction match TRBD1. Sequencing was done on a sample of PBMCs. At the DNA level, the sequence is TGTGCCAGCCTTGGAGGACAGGGCAATCAGCCCCAGCATTTT. This gives the protein CASLGGQGNQPQHF.